This T cell receptor beta chain was recovered during a study of response to subunit inactivated influenza vaccine. Study outcomes and limitations: Seasonal influenza vaccination, on each occasion, was suggested by the authors to recruit few new T cells.

TCRdb re-derived calls from the RT-PCR reads in MiXCR, one entry per CDR3 protein. The sample lists roughly 700,000 distinct CDR3 sequences, around 16% occurring once. Trimming left V 5 bases short and J 0 bases short, with 11 bases between. The CDR3 has 14 amino acids. Germline loops: CDR1 DFQATT, CDR2 SNEGSKA (reference sequence). This clonotype appeared a few times. Its target is unknown. The specimen comprised PBMCs from blood, sampled about 11 days after vaccination. V gene TRBV20-1 combines with J gene TRBJ2-1; D unclear. The origin of this receptor is a man aged 45-60 years who received an inactivated influenza vaccine. This CDR3 reads CSAGGVASYNEQFF. Written as DNA, the CDR3 is TGCAGTGCTGGCGGAGTAGCCTCCTACAATGAGCAGTTCTTC.